This T cell receptor (beta chain) derives from a study of response to subunit inactivated influenza vaccine. This CDR3 comprises 14 residues. The V segment lost 5 bases and the J segment 4 bases; nucleotides outside the gene matches: 2. Germline V gene data show CDR1 as LGHNA and CDR2 as YSLEER. TCRdb used MiXCR to reprocess the RT-PCR reads, holding one entry per CDR3 protein. Of just under 550,000 distinct CDR3 sequences in the sample, 20% to 25% are singletons; the top ten hold 2.8%. The same data also contributed to another study, on T cells expressing NK-cell markers. Turning to that study: The cDNA for TCR beta came from 5'RACE template switching with UMIs. TCR beta repertoires came from sorted CD3+CD56+NKG2C+, CD3+CD56+NKG2C- and CD3+CD56-NKG2C+ T cells. Uncertainty persisted over the HCMV specificity of expanded NKG2C+ T cell clones.

The receptor's source is a man aged 45-65 years who received an inactivated influenza vaccine. The sample was CD4+ T cells sorted from PBMCs, taken roughly 12 days after vaccination. The chain carries TRBV4-3 and TRBJ2-7, with TRBD2 matching over 13 bases. The DNA of the CDR3 is TGCGCCAGCAGCACGGGACTAGCGGGGTACGAGCAGTACTTC. This encodes CASSTGLAGYEQYF.